Given below is one T cell receptor (beta chain) in context. Measured with immunoSEQ multiplex PCR; TCRdb has only the in-frame clones, and not every one. The sample lists fewer than 300,000 clones, approximately 83% occurring once. This sample was included in a study of blood T cell repertoires in COVID-19. The overall study: PBMCs, B-cell-depleted T cells, or T cells were the source of the cDNA or gDNA that made up the material.

The CDR3 covers 14 residues. CDR1 and CDR2 from the germline V gene are MNHEY and SVGAGI. The V gene lost 5 bases and the J gene lost 1 base, with 11 bases spanning the gap. This clonotype originated in a woman aged 45-60 years who had recovered from COVID-19. Sequenced sample: peripheral blood. The chain recombines TRBV6-5 with TRBJ1-1; D ambiguous. CDR3 sequence (DNA): TGTGCCAGCAGTCCCCGGGGAGGGAACACTGAAGCTTTCTTT. It encodes CASSPRGGNTEAFF.